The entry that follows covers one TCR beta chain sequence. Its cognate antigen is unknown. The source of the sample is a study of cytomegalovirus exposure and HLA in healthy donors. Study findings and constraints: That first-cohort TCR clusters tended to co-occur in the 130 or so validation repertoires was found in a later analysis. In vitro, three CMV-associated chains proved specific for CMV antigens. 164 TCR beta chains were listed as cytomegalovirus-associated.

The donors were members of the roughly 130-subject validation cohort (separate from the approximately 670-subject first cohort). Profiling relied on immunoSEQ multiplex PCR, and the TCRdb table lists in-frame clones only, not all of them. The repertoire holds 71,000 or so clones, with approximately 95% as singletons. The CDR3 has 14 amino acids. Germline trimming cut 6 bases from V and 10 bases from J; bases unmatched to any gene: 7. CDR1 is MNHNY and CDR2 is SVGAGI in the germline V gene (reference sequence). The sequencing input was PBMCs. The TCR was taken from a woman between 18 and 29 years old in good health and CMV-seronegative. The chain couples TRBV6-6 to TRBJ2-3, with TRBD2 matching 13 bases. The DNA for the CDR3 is TGTGCCAGCAGCTCAAGACTAGCGGGGGGTGCGCAGTATTTT. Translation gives CASSSRLAGGAQYF.